This TCR beta chain stems from a study of T cell responses to AZD1222 COVID-19 vaccine. Study observations and caveats: Baseline serostatus was positive in only 5 to 7 AZD1222 recipients. White British people made up most donors, females outnumbered males, and clonal diversity was possibly underestimated. Recipients of two AZD1222 doses showed rising Spike-specific TCR breadth and depth.

Sequencing was performed with immunoSEQ multiplex PCR; in TCRdb, only in-frame clones are kept and a portion is missing. The profile shows approximately 200,000 clones, almost 90% of them singletons. A remark on this clone: Its target is not known.

The CDR3 runs to 16 residues. Per the germline V gene, CDR1 is WNHNN and CDR2 is SYGVQD (reference sequence). Losses at the gene ends were 6 bases for V and 5 bases for J; bases not matched to a gene: 12. This chain links TRBV10-1 with TRBJ2-5, with TRBD2 matching 10 bases. Sequencing used peripheral blood, obtained on day 0 of AZD1222 vaccination. This TCR was recovered from an adult in good health. CDR3 DNA sequence: TGCGCCAGCAGCCCCGGTGTAGCGGGGGGACCGGAGACCCAGTACTTC. Translation gives CASSPGVAGGPETQYF.